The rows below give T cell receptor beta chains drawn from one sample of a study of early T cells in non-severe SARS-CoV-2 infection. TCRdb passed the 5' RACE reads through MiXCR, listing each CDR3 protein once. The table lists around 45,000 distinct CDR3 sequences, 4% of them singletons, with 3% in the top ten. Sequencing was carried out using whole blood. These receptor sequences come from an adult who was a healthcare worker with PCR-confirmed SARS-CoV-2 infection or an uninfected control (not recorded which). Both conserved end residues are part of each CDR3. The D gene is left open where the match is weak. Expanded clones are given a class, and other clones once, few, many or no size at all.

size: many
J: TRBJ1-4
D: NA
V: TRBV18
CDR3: CASSLSGTNPEKLFF
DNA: TGTGCCAGCTCACTCTCCGGGACCAACCCCGAAAAACTGTTTTTT

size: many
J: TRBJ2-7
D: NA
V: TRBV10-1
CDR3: CASSESPGAYEQYF
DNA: TGCGCCAGCAGTGAGTCGCCAGGAGCCTACGAGCAGTACTTC

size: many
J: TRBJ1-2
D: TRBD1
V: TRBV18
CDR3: CASSASRTGGYSYGYTF
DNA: TGTGCCAGCTCCGCCAGTCGGACAGGGGGTTATTCGTATGGCTACACCTTC

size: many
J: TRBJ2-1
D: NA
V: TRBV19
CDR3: CASSRSQGSYNEQFF
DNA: TGTGCCAGTAGTAGATCGCAGGGGAGCTACAATGAGCAGTTCTTC

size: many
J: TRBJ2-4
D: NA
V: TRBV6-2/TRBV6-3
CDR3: CASGAGSKNIQYF
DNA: TGTGCCAGCGGCGCCGGGAGTAAAAACATTCAGTACTTC

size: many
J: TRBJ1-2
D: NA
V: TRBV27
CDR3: CASSPRLPRSYGYTF
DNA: TGTGCCAGCAGTCCTCGCCTTCCCAGATCCTATGGCTACACCTTC

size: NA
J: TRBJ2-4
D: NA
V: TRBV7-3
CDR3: CASSSQGAKNIQYF
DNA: TGTGCCAGCAGCTCTCAGGGAGCCAAAAACATTCAGTACTTC

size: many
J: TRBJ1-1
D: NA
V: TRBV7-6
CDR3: CASSLQRRGGEPFF
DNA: TGTGCCAGCAGCTTACAGCGCCGAGGGGGAGAACCTTTCTTT

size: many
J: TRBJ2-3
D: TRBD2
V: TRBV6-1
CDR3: CASIGLAGATDTQYF
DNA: TGTGCCAGCATCGGACTAGCGGGGGCCACAGATACGCAGTATTTT

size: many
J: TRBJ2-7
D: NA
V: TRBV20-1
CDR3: CSAVQGEHPSGEQYF
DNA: TGCAGTGCCGTTCAAGGGGAACACCCCTCAGGGGAGCAGTACTTC

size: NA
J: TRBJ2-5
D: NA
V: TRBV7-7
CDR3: CASSSNPGVQETQYF
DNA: TGTGCTAGCAGCTCGAATCCCGGGGTACAAGAGACCCAGTACTTC

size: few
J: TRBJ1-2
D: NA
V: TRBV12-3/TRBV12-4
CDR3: CASSFQATNYGYTF
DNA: TGTGCCAGCAGTTTTCAGGCCACAAACTATGGCTACACCTTC

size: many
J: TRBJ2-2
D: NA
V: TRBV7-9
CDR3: CASSAHREAGELFF
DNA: TGTGCCAGCAGCGCTCACAGGGAGGCCGGGGAGCTGTTTTTT

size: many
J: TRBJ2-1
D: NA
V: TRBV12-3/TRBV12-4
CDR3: CASSFLDEQFF
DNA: TGTGCCAGCAGTTTCTTGGATGAGCAGTTCTTC

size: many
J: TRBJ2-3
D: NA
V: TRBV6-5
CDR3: CASSSPLVDTQYF
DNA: TGTGCCAGCAGTTCGCCCTTAGTTGATACGCAGTATTTT

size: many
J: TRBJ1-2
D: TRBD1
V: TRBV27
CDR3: CASRPGQAFGGYTF
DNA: TGTGCCAGCAGGCCGGGACAGGCGTTTGGTGGCTACACCTTC

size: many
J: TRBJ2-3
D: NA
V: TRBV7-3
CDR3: CASSLWALSTDTQYF
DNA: TGTGCCAGCAGCTTATGGGCGCTGAGCACAGATACGCAGTATTTT

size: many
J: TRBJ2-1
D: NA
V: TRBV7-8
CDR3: CASSFGDYSYNEQFF
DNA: TGTGCCAGCAGCTTTGGAGACTACTCCTACAATGAGCAGTTCTTC

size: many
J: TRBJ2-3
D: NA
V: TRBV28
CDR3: CASSPRGGGGTDTQYF
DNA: TGTGCCAGCAGTCCCAGGGGCGGGGGAGGCACAGATACGCAGTATTTT

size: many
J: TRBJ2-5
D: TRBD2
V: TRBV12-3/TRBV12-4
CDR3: CATPGSGGGETQYF
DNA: TGTGCCACCCCGGGAAGCGGGGGAGGAGAGACCCAGTACTTC

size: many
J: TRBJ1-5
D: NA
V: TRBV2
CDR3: CASSEAPLNSNQPQHF
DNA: TGTGCCAGCAGTGAAGCGCCATTAAATAGCAATCAGCCCCAGCATTTT

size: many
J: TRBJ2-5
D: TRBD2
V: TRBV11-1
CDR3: CASSFGSSGPQETQYF
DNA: TGTGCCAGCAGCTTTGGGTCTAGCGGGCCCCAAGAGACCCAGTACTTC

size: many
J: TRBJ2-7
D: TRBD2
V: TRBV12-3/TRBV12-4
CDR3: CASSPPGLAGEWEQYF
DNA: TGTGCCAGCAGTCCCCCCGGACTAGCGGGAGAATGGGAGCAGTACTTC

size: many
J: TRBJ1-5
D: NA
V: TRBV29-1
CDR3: CATGGHQPQHF
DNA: TGCGCGACGGGGGGCCATCAGCCCCAGCATTTT

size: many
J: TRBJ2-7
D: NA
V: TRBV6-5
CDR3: CASSYRGTGEQYF
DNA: TGTGCCAGCAGTTACAGGGGGACGGGGGAGCAGTACTTC

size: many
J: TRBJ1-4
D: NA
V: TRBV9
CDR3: CASSVGGKTNEKLFF
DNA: TGTGCCAGCAGCGTAGGTGGTAAAACTAATGAAAAACTGTTTTTT

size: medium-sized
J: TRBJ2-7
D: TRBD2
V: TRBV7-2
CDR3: CASSLVGLGSYEQYF
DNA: TGTGCCAGCAGCTTAGTGGGACTAGGGTCCTACGAGCAGTACTTC

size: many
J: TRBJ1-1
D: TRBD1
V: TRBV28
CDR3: CASSYTGGMNTEAFF
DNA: TGTGCCAGCAGCTATACAGGGGGTATGAACACTGAAGCTTTCTTT

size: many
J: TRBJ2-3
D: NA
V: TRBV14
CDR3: CASSQFDEEAQYF
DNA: TGTGCCAGCAGCCAATTTGACGAGGAGGCGCAGTATTTT

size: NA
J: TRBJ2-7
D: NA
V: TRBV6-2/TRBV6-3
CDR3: CASSRLEGEQYF
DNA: TGTGCCAGCAGCCGATTAGAAGGGGAGCAGTACTTC

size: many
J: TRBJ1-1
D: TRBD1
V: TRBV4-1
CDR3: CASSRGQGVGETEAFF
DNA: TGCGCCAGCAGCCGAGGACAGGGGGTGGGAGAGACTGAAGCTTTCTTT

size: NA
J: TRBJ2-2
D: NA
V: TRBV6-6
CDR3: CASSLLGASGNTGELFF
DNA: TGTGCCAGCAGCCTCCTAGGGGCCTCGGGGAACACCGGGGAGCTGTTTTTT

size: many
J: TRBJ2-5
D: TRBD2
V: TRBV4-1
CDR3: CASSQDPGTSGHQETQYF
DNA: TGCGCCAGCAGCCAAGATCCGGGGACTAGCGGACACCAAGAGACCCAGTACTTC

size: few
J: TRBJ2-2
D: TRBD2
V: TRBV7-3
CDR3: CASSRGTSGLTGELFF
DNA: TGTGCCAGCAGCCGCGGGACTAGCGGGCTCACCGGGGAGCTGTTTTTT

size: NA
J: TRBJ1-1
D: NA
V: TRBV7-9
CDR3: CASTFTPAAEAFF
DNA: TGTGCCAGCACCTTTACACCCGCCGCCGAAGCTTTCTTT

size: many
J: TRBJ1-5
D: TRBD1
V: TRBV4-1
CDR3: CASSQEGQGALQPQHF
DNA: TGCGCCAGCAGCCAAGAGGGACAGGGGGCTCTTCAGCCCCAGCATTTT

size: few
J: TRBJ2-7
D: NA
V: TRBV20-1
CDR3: CSAKRDINYEQYF
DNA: TGCAGTGCTAAAAGGGACATCAACTACGAGCAGTACTTC

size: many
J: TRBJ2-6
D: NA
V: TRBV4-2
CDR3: CASSQEKNSGANVLTF
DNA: TGTGCCAGCAGCCAAGAAAAAAACTCTGGGGCCAACGTCCTGACTTTC

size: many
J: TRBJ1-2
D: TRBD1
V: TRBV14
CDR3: CASSPRDRGNYGYTF
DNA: TGTGCCAGCAGCCCCCGGGACAGGGGTAACTATGGCTACACCTTC

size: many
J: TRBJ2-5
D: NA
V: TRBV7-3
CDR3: CASSFRGGTQYF
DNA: TGTGCCAGCAGCTTCAGAGGGGGGACCCAGTACTTC

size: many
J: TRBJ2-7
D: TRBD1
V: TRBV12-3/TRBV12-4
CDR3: CASSPLPGQGKLRGYEQYF
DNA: TGTGCCAGCAGCCCCCTCCCGGGACAGGGAAAACTTCGTGGCTACGAGCAGTACTTC

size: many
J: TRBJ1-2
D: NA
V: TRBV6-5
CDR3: CASSRTVKTGSYGYTF
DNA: TGTGCCAGCAGCCGCACCGTTAAAACAGGGTCTTATGGCTACACCTTC

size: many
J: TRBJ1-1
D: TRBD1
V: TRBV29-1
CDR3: CSAKGALGTEAFF
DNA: TGCAGCGCAAAGGGGGCCCTGGGGACTGAAGCTTTCTTT

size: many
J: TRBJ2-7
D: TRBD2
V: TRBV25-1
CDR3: CASRTSGTYEQYF
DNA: TGTGCCAGCAGGACTAGCGGGACCTACGAGCAGTACTTC

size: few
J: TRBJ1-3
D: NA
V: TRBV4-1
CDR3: CASSQVYVSGNTIYF
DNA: TGCGCCAGCAGCCAAGTATATGTCTCTGGAAACACCATATATTTT

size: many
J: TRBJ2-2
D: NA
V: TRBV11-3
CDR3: CASSLVFRGELFF
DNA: TGTGCCAGCAGCTTAGTTTTCCGGGGGGAGCTGTTTTTT

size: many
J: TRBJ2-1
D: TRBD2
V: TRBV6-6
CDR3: CASSPSGAGGNSYNEQFF
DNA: TGTGCCAGCAGTCCCTCGGGGGCGGGGGGTAACTCCTACAATGAGCAGTTCTTC